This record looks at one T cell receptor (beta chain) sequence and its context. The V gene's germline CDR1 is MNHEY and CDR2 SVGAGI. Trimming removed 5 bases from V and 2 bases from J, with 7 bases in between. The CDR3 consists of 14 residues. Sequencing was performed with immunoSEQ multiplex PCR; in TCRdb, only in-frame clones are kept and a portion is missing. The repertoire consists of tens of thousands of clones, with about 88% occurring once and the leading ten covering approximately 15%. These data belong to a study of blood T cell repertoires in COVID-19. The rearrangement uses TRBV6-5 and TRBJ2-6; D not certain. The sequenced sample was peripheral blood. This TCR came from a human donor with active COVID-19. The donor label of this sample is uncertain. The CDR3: CASSQRPGANVLTF. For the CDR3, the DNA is TGTGCCAGCAGTCAGAGGCCTGGGGCCAACGTCCTGACTTTC.